A single sample is the source of the 8 T cell receptor beta chains below, sequenced in a study of blood T cell repertoires in COVID-19. Repertoires were generated with immunoSEQ multiplex PCR, while TCRdb's copy carries only in-frame clones and drops some. This sample has 220,000 or so clones; 75% to 90% occur once, and the top ten carry about 3.5%. The sequenced material came from PBMCs or T cells enriched from blood (not recorded which). These receptors all stem from a woman younger than 35 in a cohort exposed to, infected with or recovered from COVID-19 (not recorded which).

This chain links TRBV11-2 with TRBJ2-5, with a possible D match to TRBD1 (5 bases). Germline values: CDR1 SGHAT, CDR2 FQNNGV. The V end was cut by 3 bases, the J end by 5 bases, with 10 bases between. The CDR3 runs 13 residues. CDR3 in amino acids: CASSLTVGETQYF. The CDR3 coding sequence is TGTGCCAGCAGCTTGACAGTTGGGGAGACCCAGTACTTC.

The chain carries TRBV9 and TRBJ1-5, with 7 bases that match TRBD1. CDR3 length: 15 residues. V trimming: 0 bases; J trimming: 3 bases; junction bases outside the gene matches: 3. Germline assignment: CDR1 SGDLS and CDR2 YYNGEE. This chain's CDR3 is CASSVGGGNNQPQHF. The CDR3 DNA is TGTGCCAGCAGCGTAGGAGGGGGCAACAATCAGCCCCAGCATTTT.

V usage is TRBV12-5 and J usage is TRBJ2-2; D unresolved. Germline CDR1 reads LGHNT; CDR2 reads FRNRAP. The V and J ends lost 6 bases and 0 bases respectively, with 8 bases between them. The CDR3 totals 14 residues. The CDR3 region has the DNA TGTGCTAGTGGAAACATACCGAACACCGGGGAGCTGTTTTTT. Protein sequence: CASGNIPNTGELFF.

The rearrangement uses TRBV5-4 and TRBJ2-1; TRBD2 agrees at 8 bases. The J segment lost 0 bases and the V segment lost 0 bases, leaving 5 bases of the junction unmatched. The CDR3 has 17 amino acids. CDR1 SGHNT and CDR2 YYREEE come from the germline V gene (reference sequence). CDR3 residues: CASSLGSGSDSYNEQFF. DNA for the CDR3: TGTGCCAGCAGCTTGGGGAGCGGGAGTGACTCCTACAATGAGCAGTTCTTC.

The J gene is TRBJ2-1, the V gene TRBV7-9; weak D call: TRBD1 (5 bases). The CDR3 has 14 amino acids. CDR1 and CDR2 (germline): SEHNR, FQNEAQ (reference sequence). V lost 8 bases, J lost 2 bases, and 13 bases lay in between. CDR3 sequence (DNA): TGTGCCAGCTGGGGCACGGACCCCTACAATGAGCAGTTCTTC. Its translation: CASWGTDPYNEQFF.

The chain recombines TRBV4-1 with TRBJ2-3; TRBD2 matches at 10 bases. Trimming removed 4 bases from V and 5 bases from J; junction bases left unmatched: 6. Germline V CDR1 and CDR2: MGHRA, YSYEKL. The CDR3 has 15 amino acids. This CDR3 is CASSPSGRERDTQYF. The CDR3 region has the DNA TGCGCCAGCAGCCCTAGCGGGAGAGAAAGAGATACGCAGTATTTT.

Notes on this clone: The sample contains more than one DNA sequence encoding this CDR3. V usage is TRBV9 and J usage is TRBJ2-3; tentatively, D is TRBD1 (6 bases). Trimming took 0 bases from V and 0 from J, leaving 8 bases between them. The germline gives CDR1 SGDLS, CDR2 YYNGEE. There are 15 residues in the CDR3. The CDR3 DNA follows: TGTGCCAGCAGCGTAGATGGACAGAGCACAGATACGCAGTATTTT. The encoded protein is CASSVDGQSTDTQYF.

This clone occurred once. V is TRBV7-9 and J is TRBJ2-3; D not certain. The CDR3 consists of 13 residues. Germline values: CDR1 SEHNR, CDR2 FQNEAQ (reference sequence). V was trimmed by 7 bases and J by 4 bases, leaving 12 bases between them. The CDR3 DNA follows: TGTGCCAGCACCTATCGCGGCCCAGATACGCAGTATTTT. As protein: CASTYRGPDTQYF.